This note documents a single T cell receptor (beta chain) sequence. Its antigen is unidentified. The data were produced by immunoSEQ multiplex PCR, yet TCRdb's version contains in-frame clones alone and is incomplete. The sample carries approximately 90,000 clones, more than 85% recorded once. The source of the sample is a study of Tregs in tolerant kidney transplant recipients. Study-level points and caveats: This study did not directly address biological reproducibility.

Recipients received nonmyeloablative bone marrow transplants from related graft donors, with transient mixed chimerism. Looked up from germline, CDR1 is LGHNA and CDR2 is YNFKEQ. The CDR3 is 15 residues long. V lost 2 bases, J lost 1 base, and 2 bases stayed unmatched. This TCR was sampled from a human patient who received a combined kidney and bone marrow transplant. Among the T cells, some may be from the graft donor. The chain combines TRBV4-2 with TRBJ2-3; 8 bases line up with TRBD2. The sequencing here drew on CD4+ T cells from blood (PBMCs), taken 12 months after the transplant. The CDR3 DNA is TGTGCCAGCAGCCAAACTAGCGGACGCACAGATACGCAGTATTTT. Translated: CASSQTSGRTDTQYF.